This TCR beta chain came from a study of identical twins. Trimming cost V 10 bases and J 2 bases, with 26 bases left between them. This CDR3 has 17 residues. The study, taken as a whole, reports: A partial confounding effect on zero-insertion analyses could come from invariant MAIT and iNKT cells. With abundant cord blood beta clonotypes, insertions were fewer; memory repertoires showed no such pattern.

A few counts support this clonotype. Its antigen is unidentified. TCRdb reanalysed the 5' RACE reads using MiXCR and keeps one entry per CDR3 protein. The sample includes approximately 590,000 distinct CDR3 sequences, around a tenth of them seen just once. These data also featured in a second study, about yellow fever vaccine responses in identical twins. That work states: Twins' vaccine T cell responses were reported to seem partly convergent and partly personalized.

The chain has TRBV12-3 or TRBV12-4 and TRBJ2-5; the D gene is possibly TRBD2 (5 bases). Material: PBMCs. The receptor comes from a young woman in good health. Here the CDR3 reads CATPGRGGWALQETQYF. For the CDR3, the DNA is TGTGCCACCCCAGGACGGGGTGGGTGGGCCCTGCAAGAGACCCAGTACTTC.